This note documents a single TCR beta chain sequence. Its antigen is unknown. The sample comes from a study of siplizumab effects on memory and regulatory T cells. Whole-study results and caveats: A naive or memory phenotype could not be assigned to roughly 75-97% of the proliferating CD4+ or CD8+ clones. Whether the proliferating Tregs (from siplizumab cultures) were suppressive was not confirmed. Among mappable alloreactive CD4+ clones, the Treg-derived fraction averaged approximately 69% with siplizumab versus about 25% in controls.

Here immunoSEQ multiplex PCR was the method, and the copy in TCRdb shows in-frame clones only, minus some. The data contain 70,000 to 95,000 clones, roughly 96% of them singletons. Sequences were generated from unstimulated naive, memory, effector memory and TEMRA subsets in three donor pairs. The CDR3 runs to 15 residues. Trimming removed 5 bases from V and 0 bases from J, with 11 bases in between. Germline assignment: CDR1 SGHTA and CDR2 FQGNSA. The chain couples TRBV7-2 to TRBJ1-5, with a tentative D call TRBD1 (6 bases). The clonotype comes from a human donor in good health. The sample consisted of naive CD4+ T cells sorted from blood. The CDR3 reads CASSATGSSNQPQHF. The DNA for the CDR3 is TGTGCCAGCAGCGCTACAGGGAGTAGCAATCAGCCCCAGCATTTT.